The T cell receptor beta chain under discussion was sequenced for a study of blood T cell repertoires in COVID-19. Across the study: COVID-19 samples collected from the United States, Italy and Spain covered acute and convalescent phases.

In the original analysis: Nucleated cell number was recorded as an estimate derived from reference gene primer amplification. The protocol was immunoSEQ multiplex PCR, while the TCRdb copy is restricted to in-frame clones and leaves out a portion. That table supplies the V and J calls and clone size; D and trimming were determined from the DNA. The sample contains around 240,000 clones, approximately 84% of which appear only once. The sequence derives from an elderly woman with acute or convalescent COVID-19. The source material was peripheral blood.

Written as DNA, the CDR3 is TGTGCCAGCAGTTTTGCAGGGACAGGTGACAACGTCCTGACTTTC. Translated, it gives CASSFAGTGDNVLTF. The V call is TRBV28, the J call TRBJ2-6, with 8 bases lining up with TRBD1. CDR3 length equals 15 residues. Germline trimming cut 3 bases from V and 9 bases from J; bases unmatched to any gene: 7. Germline V CDR1 and CDR2: MDHEN, SYDVKM. The whole variable domain, filled in from reference TRBV28 and TRBJ2-6, reads DVKVTQSSRYLVKRTGEKVFLECVQDMDHENMFWYRQDPGLGLRLIYFSYDVKMKEKGDIPEGYSVSREKKERFSLILESASTNQTSMYLCASSFAGTGDNVLTFGAGSRLTVL.